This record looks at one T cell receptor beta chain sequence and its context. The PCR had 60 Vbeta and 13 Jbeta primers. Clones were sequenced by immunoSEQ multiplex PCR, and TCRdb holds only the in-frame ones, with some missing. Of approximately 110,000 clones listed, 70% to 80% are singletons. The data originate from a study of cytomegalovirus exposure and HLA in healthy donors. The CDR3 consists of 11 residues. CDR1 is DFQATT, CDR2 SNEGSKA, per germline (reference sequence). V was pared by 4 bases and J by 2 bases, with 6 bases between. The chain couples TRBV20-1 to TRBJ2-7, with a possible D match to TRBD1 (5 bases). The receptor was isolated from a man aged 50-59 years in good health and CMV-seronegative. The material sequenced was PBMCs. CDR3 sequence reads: CSAKGTYEQYF. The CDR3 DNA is TGCAGTGCTAAGGGGACCTACGAGCAGTACTTC.